The clone carrying this TCR beta chain showed up just once. This sample includes further DNA sequences coding for the same CDR3. The CDR3 covers 14 residues. Per the germline V gene, CDR1 is MNHEY and CDR2 is SVGAGI. Trimming took 2 bases from V and 5 from J; bases not matched to a gene: 1. Measured with immunoSEQ multiplex PCR; TCRdb has only the in-frame clones, and not every one. The data hold tens of thousands of clones, with under 90% observed a single time. These data are taken from a study of blood T cell repertoires in COVID-19. Study-wide background: PBMCs, B-cell-depleted T cells, or T cells were the source of the cDNA or gDNA that made up the material.

The chain recombines TRBV6-5 with TRBJ1-1, with 11 bases matching TRBD1. Sequencing input: peripheral blood. The source of this sequence is a human donor in a cohort sampled during active COVID-19. CDR3 coding DNA: TGTGCCAGCAGTTACGGGACAGGGGGGACTGAAGCTTTCTTT. Translating gives CASSYGTGGTEAFF.